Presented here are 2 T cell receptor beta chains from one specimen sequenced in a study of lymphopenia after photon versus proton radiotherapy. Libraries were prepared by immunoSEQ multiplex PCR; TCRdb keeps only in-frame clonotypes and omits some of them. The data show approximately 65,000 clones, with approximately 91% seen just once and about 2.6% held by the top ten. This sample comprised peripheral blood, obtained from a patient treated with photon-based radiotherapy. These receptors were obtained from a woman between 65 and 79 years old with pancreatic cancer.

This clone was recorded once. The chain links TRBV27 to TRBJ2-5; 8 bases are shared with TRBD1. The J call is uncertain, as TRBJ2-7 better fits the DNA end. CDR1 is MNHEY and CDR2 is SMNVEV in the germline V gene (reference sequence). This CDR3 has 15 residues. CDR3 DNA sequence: TGTGCCAGCAGTTTATCCACAGGGGGGAGAGACGAGCAGTACTTC. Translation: CASSLSTGGRDEQYF.

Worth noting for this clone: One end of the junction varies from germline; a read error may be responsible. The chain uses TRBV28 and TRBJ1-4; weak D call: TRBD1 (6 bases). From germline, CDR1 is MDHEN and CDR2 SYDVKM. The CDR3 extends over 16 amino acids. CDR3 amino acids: CASSSPRGGANEKLFF. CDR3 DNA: TGTGCCAGCAGCTCGCCCCGGGGGGGCGCTAACGAAAAACTGTTTTTT.